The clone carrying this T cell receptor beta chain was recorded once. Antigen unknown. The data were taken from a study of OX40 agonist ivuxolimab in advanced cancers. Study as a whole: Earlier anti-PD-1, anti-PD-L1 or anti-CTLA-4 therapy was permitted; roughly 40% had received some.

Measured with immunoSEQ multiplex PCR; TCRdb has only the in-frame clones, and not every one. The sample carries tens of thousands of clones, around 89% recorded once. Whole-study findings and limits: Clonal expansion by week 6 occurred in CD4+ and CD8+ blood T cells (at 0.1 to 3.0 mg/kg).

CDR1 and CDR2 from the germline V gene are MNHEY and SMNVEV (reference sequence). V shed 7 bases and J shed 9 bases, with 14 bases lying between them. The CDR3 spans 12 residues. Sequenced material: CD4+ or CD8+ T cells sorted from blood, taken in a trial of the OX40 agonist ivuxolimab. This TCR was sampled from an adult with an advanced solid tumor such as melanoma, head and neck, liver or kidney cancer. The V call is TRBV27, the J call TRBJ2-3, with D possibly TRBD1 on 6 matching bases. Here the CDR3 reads CASTAGVGTQYF. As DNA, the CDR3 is TGTGCCAGCACCGCAGGGGTGGGGACGCAGTATTTT.